Shown below are 23 T cell receptor beta chains from a single sample sequenced in a study of CD4 T cells in relation to SARS-CoV-2 and coronaviruses. Before the COVID-19 pandemic, during about 2011-2019, CD4+ T cells were taken from unexposed donors. Isolation of CD4+ T cells took place after nine to ten days in culture. The method was immunoSEQ multiplex PCR; TCRdb's version includes in-frame clones alone and lacks a portion of them. The data show roughly 30,000 clones, 74% seen once. These receptors have no identified antigens. The sample consisted of CD4+ T cells from PBMCs, cultured in vitro. The receptor set was obtained from a human donor in good health.

This chain joins TRBV6-2 or TRBV6-3 and TRBJ2-7; a possible D gene is TRBD1 (5 bases). The V and J ends lost 5 bases and 4 bases respectively, with 9 bases between them. This CDR3 region has 12 residues. CDR1 MNHEY and CDR2 SVGEGT come from the germline V gene. The CDR3 loop reads CASSRTGYEQYF. The CDR3 DNA reads TGTGCCAGCAGTCGCACAGGATACGAGCAGTACTTC.

J is TRBJ1-2 and V is TRBV20-1, with a weak D call TRBD1 (5 bases). V lost 3 bases and J lost 2, with 13 bases in between. Germline CDR1 DFQATT, CDR2 SNEGSKA (reference sequence). The CDR3 extends over 14 amino acids. The CDR3 DNA reads TGCAGTGCTAGTCAGTGGGGGGAGAACTATGGCTACACCTTC. As protein: CSASQWGENYGYTF.

This clone was counted only a few times. The chain links TRBV4-2 to TRBJ2-7; 9 nucleotides match TRBD2. Germline lookup yields CDR1 LGHNA and CDR2 YNFKEQ. This CDR3 is 15 amino acids long. With V trimmed by 6 bases and J by 6 bases, 12 bases remained unmatched. This chain's CDR3 is CASSREAGGPVEQYF. The CDR3 coding sequence is TGTGCCAGCAGTCGTGAGGCGGGAGGGCCGGTCGAGCAGTACTTC.

This CDR3 is CASSFSGDQPQHF. For the CDR3, the DNA is TGTGCCAGCAGCTTCTCGGGGGATCAGCCCCAGCATTTT. V and J are TRBV12-3 or TRBV12-4 and TRBJ1-5; possible D gene TRBD1, 5 bases. This CDR3 comprises 13 residues. Trimming took 6 bases from V and 5 from J, leaving 11 bases between them.

The chain couples TRBV12-3 or TRBV12-4 to TRBJ2-5, with TRBD1 matching over 9 bases. This CDR3 is built from 13 residues. J gave up 5 bases and V 5 bases, and 3 bases lay outside the gene matches. CDR3 in amino acids: CASSGTGTETQYF. CDR3 coding DNA: TGTGCCAGCAGTGGGACAGGGACGGAGACCCAGTACTTC.

The V call is TRBV4-1, the J call TRBJ2-7; D is undetermined. CDR3 length equals 13 residues. Trimming left V 3 bases short and J 0 bases short, with 6 bases between. CDR1 and CDR2 (germline): MGHRA, YSYEKL. The CDR3 DNA is TGCGCCAGCAGCCAGGGGTTCTCCTACGAGCAGTACTTC. Protein: CASSQGFSYEQYF.

The chain combines TRBV7-9 with TRBJ2-1; 7 bases match TRBD2. The germline CDR1 and CDR2 sequences are SEHNR and FQNEAQ (reference sequence). This CDR3 has 17 amino acids. V trimming: 5 bases; J trimming: 4 bases; junction bases outside the gene matches: 14. The CDR3 sequence: CASSTPWGGYLYNEQFF. Written as DNA, the CDR3 is TGTGCCAGCAGCACCCCTTGGGGGGGGTACCTATACAATGAGCAGTTCTTC.

The gene calls are TRBV6-6 and TRBJ1-3, with unresolved D. Trimming removed 8 bases at V and 2 bases at J, with 10 bases between. This CDR3 is built from 13 residues. Germline loops: CDR1 MNHNY, CDR2 SVGAGI (reference sequence). The DNA for the CDR3 is TGTGCCAGCTTTGAAGTGGCTGGAAACACCATATATTTT. Protein: CASFEVAGNTIYF.

The chain couples TRBV29-1 to TRBJ2-2; 14 bases are shared with TRBD2. The CDR3 has 14 residues. Germline loops: CDR1 SQVTM, CDR2 ANQGSEA. V was clipped by 6 bases and J by 6 bases; unmatched bases: 3. CDR3 in DNA: TGCAGCGTCGGACTAGCGGGAGGAGCCGGGGAGCTGTTTTTT. Amino acids: CSVGLAGGAGELFF.

This sequence joins TRBV13 and TRBJ2-3, with 8 bases that match TRBD2. Trimming removed 8 bases from V and 0 bases from J; junction bases left unmatched: 10. The CDR3 runs to 16 residues. In germline, CDR1 is PRHDT, CDR2 FYEKMQ (reference sequence). CDR3 amino acids: CASDNSGISSTDTQYF. CDR3 nucleotide sequence: TGTGCCAGCGATAATAGCGGGATATCTAGCACAGATACGCAGTATTTT.

This clone was counted between two and nine times. The V call is TRBV5-1, the J call TRBJ2-2; D not certain. The V and J ends lost 6 bases and 7 bases respectively, with 10 bases between them. The CDR3 consists of 12 residues. CDR1 and CDR2 from the germline V gene are SGHRS and YFSETQ. CDR3 nucleotide sequence: TGCGCCAGCAATGTCCCAAGCGGGGAGCTGTTTTTT. Amino acid sequence: CASNVPSGELFF.

The rearrangement links TRBV7-2 to TRBJ1-5; 8 bases line up with TRBD1. Trimming at V came to 3 bases and at J to 10 bases, leaving 8 bases not matched to a gene. Germline CDR1 and CDR2: SGHTA and FQGNSA. The CDR3 has 14 residues. As DNA, the CDR3 is TGTGCCAGCAGCTTGCAGGGGGCGGGAGATCCCCAGCATTTT. Its protein is CASSLQGAGDPQHF.

The V call is TRBV30, the J call TRBJ1-1; no reliable D call. The V end was cut by 2 bases, the J end by 3 bases, with 16 bases between. Germline-derived CDR1 and CDR2 are GTSNPN and SVGIG (reference sequence). The CDR3 has 15 residues. The DNA of the CDR3 is TGTGCCTGGAGTCTCCTCATTTCGGGGTACACTGAAGCTTTCTTT. Translation gives CAWSLLISGYTEAFF.

The genes are TRBV6-1 and TRBJ2-5; a possible D gene is TRBD1 (6 bases). This CDR3 has 13 amino acids. V was trimmed by 2 bases and J by 5 bases, leaving 9 bases between them. The germline V gene has CDR1 MNHNS and CDR2 SASEGT. Written as DNA, the CDR3 is TGTGCCAGCAGTGAAAACAGGGCGGAGACCCAGTACTTC. It codes for CASSENRAETQYF.

V and J are TRBV5-1 and TRBJ1-2, with 8 bases identical to TRBD1. The V segment lost 0 bases and the J segment 7 bases; nucleotides outside the gene matches: 8. Germline V gene lookup returns CDR1 SGHRS and CDR2 YFSETQ. CDR3 length equals 15 residues. CDR3 nucleotide sequence: TGCGCCAGCAGCTTGGGGTCGGGACAGGTCGTTGGCTACACCTTC. It specifies CASSLGSGQVVGYTF.

The sample holds one count of this clone. The V and J genes are TRBV7-2 and TRBJ1-2, with D perhaps matching TRBD1 (6 bases). The V gene's germline CDR1 is SGHTA and CDR2 FQGNSA. This CDR3 comprises 13 residues. V was trimmed by 1 base and J by 3 bases, leaving 6 bases between them. The DNA of the CDR3 is TGTGCCAGCAGCTTAGGACAGGACTATGGCTACACCTTC. Amino acids: CASSLGQDYGYTF.

The chain links TRBV7-2 to TRBJ2-5; no reliable D call. Germline CDR1 reads SGHTA; CDR2 reads FQGNSA. There are 13 residues in the CDR3. Trimming pared 5 bases from V and 4 bases from J, leaving 11 bases between. The chain's CDR3 is CASSLPELETQYF. CDR3 DNA sequence: TGTGCCAGCAGCCTCCCCGAACTAGAGACCCAGTACTTC.

The gene calls are TRBV5-4 and TRBJ1-2; 9 bases are a match to TRBD1. V gave up 1 base and J gave up 8 bases; unmatched junction bases: 6. The CDR3 contains 14 residues. Germline V gives CDR1 SGHNT, CDR2 YYREEE (reference sequence). The CDR3 loop is CASSLWTGVGGYTF. CDR3 DNA sequence: TGTGCCAGCAGCTTGTGGACAGGGGTGGGGGGCTACACCTTC.

J is TRBJ1-2 and V is TRBV6-2 or TRBV6-3; 7 bases are a match to TRBD1. With 4 bases clipped from V and 7 bases from J, the junction kept 9 bases outside the gene matches. The CDR3 length is 14 residues. Germline lookup yields CDR1 MNHEY and CDR2 SVGEGT. Here the CDR3 DNA reads TGTGCCAGCAGTTCGCAACAGGGGAGAGGTGGCTACACCTTC. This encodes CASSSQQGRGGYTF.

The chain has TRBV6-5 and TRBJ2-1, with 7 nucleotides matching TRBD2. After removal of 6 bases from V and 2 bases from J, the junction contained 7 bases not matched to a gene. This CDR3 spans 15 amino acids. Germline CDR1 is MNHEY and CDR2 is SVGAGI. The CDR3: CASSPDGGAYNEQFF. The CDR3 DNA is TGTGCCAGCAGCCCCGATGGGGGGGCCTACAATGAGCAGTTCTTC.

Relative to its sample, this clone is medium-sized (0.01 to 0.1%). This chain links TRBV3-1 (or the pseudogene TRBV3-2) with TRBJ2-2; D unclear. Per germline, CDR1 LGHDT and CDR2 YNNKEL (reference sequence). This CDR3 is 14 amino acids long. The V gene lost 2 bases and the J gene lost 6 bases, with 10 bases spanning the gap. CDR3 in DNA: TGTGCCAGCAGCCAATCTTATCGACCCGGGGAGCTGTTTTTT. Its protein product is CASSQSYRPGELFF.

The chain is built from TRBV19 and TRBJ2-4, with 10 bases identical to TRBD2. This CDR3 comprises 21 residues. The V gene's germline CDR1 is LNHDA and CDR2 SQIVND (reference sequence). V was clipped by 7 bases and J by 0 bases; unmatched bases: 21. The CDR3 nucleotides read TGTGCCAGTACCAGTTGGAGCGGGACTAGCGACGAGGGCCCAGCCAAAAACATTCAGTACTTC. Its translation is CASTSWSGTSDEGPAKNIQYF.

The V gene is TRBV30, the J gene TRBJ1-1; D remains unclear. Germline V gives CDR1 GTSNPN, CDR2 SVGIG (reference sequence). The V end lost 0 bases, the J end lost 4 bases, and 12 bases lay between the germline ends. This CDR3 is 14 amino acids long. The CDR3 DNA sequence: TGTGCCTGGAGTGTGACCCATGGGTCCACTGAAGCTTTCTTT. It codes for CAWSVTHGSTEAFF.